This TCR beta chain was observed in a study of shared clonotypes between healthy human individuals. J was trimmed by 4 bases and V by 0 bases; bases with no gene match: 4. From germline, CDR1 is MNHEY and CDR2 SMNVEV (reference sequence). This CDR3 comprises 16 residues. Comment on this clone: Its antigen is undetermined.

Original methodology: In the immunoSEQ data, sequences were junction-only and lacked quality scores, so filtering differed. TCRdb's copy holds only in-frame clones and misses some; the assay was immunoSEQ multiplex PCR. Clone size and V and J calls were adopted from that table, with D and trimming inferred from the DNA. In the table there are about 2 million clones, approximately 95% of which are singletons. The naive CD8 population came from CD45RO-negative cells selected for CCR7, without terminally differentiated effector memory CD45RA+ cells. Every donor, a Caucasian adult, lived in Nashville, Tennessee. Study-level points and caveats: Represented genetic and exposure-history diversity was restricted by having few donors. Naive subsets typically showed greater estimated richness than memory subsets.

This clonotype was obtained from a man between 18 and 35 years old in good health. The sequenced sample consisted of naive CD8+ T cells sorted from blood. The rearrangement joins TRBV27 to TRBJ2-3; 10 bases match TRBD1. The CDR3 DNA sequence: TGTGCCAGCAGTTTATCGGGACAGGGGATCGCAGATACGCAGTATTTT. This encodes CASSLSGQGIADTQYF.